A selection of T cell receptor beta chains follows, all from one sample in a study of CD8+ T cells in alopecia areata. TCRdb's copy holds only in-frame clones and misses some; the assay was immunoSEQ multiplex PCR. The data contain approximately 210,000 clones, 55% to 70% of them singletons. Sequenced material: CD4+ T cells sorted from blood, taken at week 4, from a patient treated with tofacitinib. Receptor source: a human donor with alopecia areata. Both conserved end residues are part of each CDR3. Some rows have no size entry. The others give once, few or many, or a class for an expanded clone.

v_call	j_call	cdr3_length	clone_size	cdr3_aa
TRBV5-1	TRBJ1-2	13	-	CASSPDGPGGYTF
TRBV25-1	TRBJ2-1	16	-	CASSDSAASSYNEQFF
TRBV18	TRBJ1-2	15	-	CASSPWTGRETGYTF
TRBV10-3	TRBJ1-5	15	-	CAISEFRQGGQPQHF
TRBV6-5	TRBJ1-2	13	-	CASSRDRDYGYTF
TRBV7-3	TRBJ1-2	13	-	CASSEQANYGYTF
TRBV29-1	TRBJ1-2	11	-	CSVEGGDGYTF
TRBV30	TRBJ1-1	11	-	CAAERGSEAFF
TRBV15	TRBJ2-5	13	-	CATTGTGQETQYF
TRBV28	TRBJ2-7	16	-	CASSPPRTFPSYEQYF
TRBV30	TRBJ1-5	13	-	CAWSDSVNQPQHF
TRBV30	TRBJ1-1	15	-	CAWSGGGTGDTEAFF
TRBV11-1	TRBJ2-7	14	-	CASSLGTQGAGQYF
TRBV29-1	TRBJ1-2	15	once	CSVYLKDGGGVGYTF
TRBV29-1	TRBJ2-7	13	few	CSVEGPGGYEQYF
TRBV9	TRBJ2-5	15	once	CASSVESGAQETQYF
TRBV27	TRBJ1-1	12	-	CATRSGGTEAFF
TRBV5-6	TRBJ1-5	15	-	CASSFSRGRNQPQHF
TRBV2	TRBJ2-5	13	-	CASTQGTEETQYF
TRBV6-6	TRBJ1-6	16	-	CASSYLTWEDHSPLHF
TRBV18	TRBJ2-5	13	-	CASSPGIQETQYF
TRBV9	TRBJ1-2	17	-	CASSPSPVIRGDYGYTF
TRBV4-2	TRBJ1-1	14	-	CASSPWDRGAEAFF
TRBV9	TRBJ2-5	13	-	CASSVTPWETQYF
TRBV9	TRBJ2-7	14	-	CASSLTGAPGEQYF
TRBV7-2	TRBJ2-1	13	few	CASSLGVNNEQFF